This is a list of T cell receptor beta chains from one sample in a study of T cells in Graves' hyperthyroidism and ophthalmopathy. TCRdb ran MiXCR on the multiplex PCR reads and lists one entry per CDR3 protein. The data contain approximately 590,000 distinct CDR3 sequences, about a sixth of them singletons. The specimen sequenced was blood. All receptors come from a woman between 25 and 40 years old with Graves' hyperthyroidism. Both conserved end residues are part of each CDR3. Each record gives: V gene, CDR3 protein.

V: TRBV7-2
CDR3: CASSLDSGTSGIWETQYF

V: TRBV18
CDR3: CASSPPSIAGLSYEQYF

V: TRBV7-9
CDR3: CASSLEGRTYEQYF

V: TRBV27
CDR3: CASSQPGAGETQYF

V: TRBV7-9
CDR3: CASSHTSTGERDAFF

V: TRBV6-2/TRBV6-3
CDR3: CASSYNFPSYEQYF

V: TRBV29-1
CDR3: CSVNYYNEQFF

V: TRBV15
CDR3: CATSRAADHTEAFF

V: TRBV20-1
CDR3: CSARDAGQAYQPQHF

V: TRBV6-1
CDR3: CATRGERLLRETQYF

V: TRBV2
CDR3: CASSEGLAGGRETQYF

V: TRBV4-3
CDR3: CASSHLGAEAFF

V: TRBV6-2/TRBV6-3
CDR3: CASSNQGQNTEAFF

V: TRBV20-1
CDR3: CSARGTGSGYTF

V: TRBV11-3
CDR3: CASSFARDSQNIQYF

V: TRBV30
CDR3: CAWGVGTGGYEQYF

V: TRBV5-1
CDR3: CASSLVGERLSNEQFF

V: TRBV27
CDR3: CASSLRIDEKLFF

V: TRBV7-2
CDR3: CASSLVSGAGEKLFF

V: TRBV2
CDR3: CASRLASHNEQFF

V: TRBV7-9
CDR3: CASSLRQQDIQYF

V: TRBV6-2/TRBV6-3
CDR3: CASSYLREQYF

V: TRBV12-5
CDR3: CASGFKLSGRAVEQYF

V: TRBV9
CDR3: CASSADPGRTTNEKLFF

V: TRBV20-1
CDR3: CSARDLGGAGGPPTYEQYF

V: TRBV7-2
CDR3: CASSFTSQTYGYTF

V: TRBV19
CDR3: CASSTRTSAYTGELFF

V: TRBV3-1
CDR3: CASSQHPSGRSATDTQYF

V: TRBV20-1
CDR3: CSADSGWSYNEQFF

V: TRBV2
CDR3: CASSEGISSYNEQFF

V: TRBV12-3/TRBV12-4
CDR3: CASRPQGRPYEQYF

V: TRBV7-2
CDR3: CASSQGIRLAGYNEQFF

V: TRBV28
CDR3: CASSPSLAGVYEQYF

V: TRBV20-1
CDR3: CSARDFYEQYF

V: TRBV7-9
CDR3: CASSNTGGPSGELFF

V: TRBV27
CDR3: CASTTLQGIKSTEAFF

V: TRBV6-5
CDR3: CASSHHRDLSYEQYF

V: TRBV2
CDR3: CASRSGPLSEKLFF

V: TRBV6-1
CDR3: CASSRDPRGAEKLFF

V: TRBV18
CDR3: CASSQDRGSGNTEAFF

V: TRBV13
CDR3: CASSLAGTGVWRGRREQFF

V: TRBV11-2
CDR3: CASSLAGGYTGELFF

V: TRBV18
CDR3: CASSPLGPGSYEQYF

V: TRBV12-3/TRBV12-4
CDR3: CASGDYQETQYF

V: TRBV19
CDR3: CATSDRNIYNEQFF

V: TRBV28
CDR3: CASSSWDNSNYGCTF

V: TRBV5-6
CDR3: CASSPWGTVGYGYTF

V: TRBV4-3
CDR3: CASSQDGRSNSPLHF